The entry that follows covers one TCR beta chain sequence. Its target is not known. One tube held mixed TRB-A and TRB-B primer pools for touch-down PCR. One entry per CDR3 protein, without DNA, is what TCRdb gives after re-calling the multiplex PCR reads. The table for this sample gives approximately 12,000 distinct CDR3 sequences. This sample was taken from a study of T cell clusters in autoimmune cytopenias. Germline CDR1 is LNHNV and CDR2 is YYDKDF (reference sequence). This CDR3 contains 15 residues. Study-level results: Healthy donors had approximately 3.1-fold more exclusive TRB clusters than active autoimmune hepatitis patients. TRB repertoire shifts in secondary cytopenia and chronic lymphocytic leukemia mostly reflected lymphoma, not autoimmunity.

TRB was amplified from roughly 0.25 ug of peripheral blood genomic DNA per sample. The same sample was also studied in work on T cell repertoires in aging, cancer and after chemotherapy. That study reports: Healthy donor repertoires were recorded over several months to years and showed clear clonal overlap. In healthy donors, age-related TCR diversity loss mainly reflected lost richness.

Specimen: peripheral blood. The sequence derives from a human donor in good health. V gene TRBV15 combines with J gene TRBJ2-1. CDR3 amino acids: CATSRDVSSYNEQFF. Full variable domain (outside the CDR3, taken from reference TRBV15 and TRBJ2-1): DAMVIQNPRYQVTQFGKPVTLSCSQTLNHNVMYWYQQKSSQAPKLLFHYYDKDFNNEADTPDNFQSRRPNTSFCFLDIRSPGLGDTAMYLCATSRDVSSYNEQFFGPGTRLTVL.